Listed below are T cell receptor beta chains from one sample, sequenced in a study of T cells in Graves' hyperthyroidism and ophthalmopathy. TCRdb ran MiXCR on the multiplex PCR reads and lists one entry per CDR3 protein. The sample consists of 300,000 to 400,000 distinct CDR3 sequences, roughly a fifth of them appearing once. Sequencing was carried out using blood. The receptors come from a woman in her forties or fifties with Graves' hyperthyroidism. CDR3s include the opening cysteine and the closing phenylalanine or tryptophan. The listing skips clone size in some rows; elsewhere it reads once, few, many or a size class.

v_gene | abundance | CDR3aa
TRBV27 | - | CASYGGTGGYEQYF
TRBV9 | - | CASSVGGQLNTEAFF
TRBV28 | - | CASSVNPNQAQYF
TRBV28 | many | CASRPGGGQETQYF
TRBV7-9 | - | CASSQTDTNEKLFF
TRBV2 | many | CASSVTRNTEAFF
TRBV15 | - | CATSNHGAANYGYTF
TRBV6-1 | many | CASIQGANTEAFF
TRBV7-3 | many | CASSRFANTGELFF
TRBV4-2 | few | CASSQNTYSGNTIYF
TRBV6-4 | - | CASSTRGANQPQHF
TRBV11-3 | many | CASTRAGTAANEQFF
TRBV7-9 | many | CASSSLDSSDEQYF
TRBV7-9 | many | CASSLVGLAVGRETQYF
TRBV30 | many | CAWRMSGRAYEQFF
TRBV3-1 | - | CASTSPQGADTEAFF
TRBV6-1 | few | CASSVGRGYTF
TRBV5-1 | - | CASSTGQVLRGYTF
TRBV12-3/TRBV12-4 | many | CASSFSGENTIYF
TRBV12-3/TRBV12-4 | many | CASSLSLASYNEQFF
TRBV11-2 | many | CASSFGRMNTEAFF
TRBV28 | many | CASSFGTSDTDTQYF
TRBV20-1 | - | CSASLGTGGHEQYF
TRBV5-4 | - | CASSLVSGGATDTQYF
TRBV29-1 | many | CSVRTVLASNEQFF
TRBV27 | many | CASGRPGQTYEQYF
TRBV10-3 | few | CAISGVLYGYTF
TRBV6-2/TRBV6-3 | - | CASRRRTSGGGHEQFF
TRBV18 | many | CASSPIPPGQGIGEAFF
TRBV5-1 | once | CASSLVVVKSYNGQFF
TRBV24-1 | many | CATSDLGGGGNNEQFF
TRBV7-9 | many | CASSSDRVGDTQYF
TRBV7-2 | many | CASSMPGAYNEQFF
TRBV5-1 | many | CASSLAKTGPSGYTF
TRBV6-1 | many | CASSEGGGRTEAFF
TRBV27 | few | CASSFSSNSGNTIYF
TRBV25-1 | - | CASSRPGLAGADTQYF
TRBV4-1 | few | CASSQGFLRTENIQYF
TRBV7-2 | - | CASSISGLDNNEQFF
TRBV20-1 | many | CSARREFLAGKYEQYF
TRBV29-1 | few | CSVANRMNTEAFF
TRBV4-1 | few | CASSQVVAAAGGETQYF
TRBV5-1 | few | CASSLGSGGGTDTQYF
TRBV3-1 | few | CASSKQGSGEQFF
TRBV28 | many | CASRMGATTYEQYF
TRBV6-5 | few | CASSYPSQGRLETSGNTDTQYF
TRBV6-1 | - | CASSFDELGQPKYEQYF
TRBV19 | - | CASSPGLAGVGSSYNEQYF
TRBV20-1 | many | CSASQTAGTDTQYF
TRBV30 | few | CAWLTGFSSPLHF